The sequence of this TCR beta chain was determined in a study of prognosis after radiotherapy for stage I lung cancer. Study at large: Newly diagnosed primary stage I lung tumors were present in 12 to 15 patients, and oligometastatic NSCLC after surgical resection of the primary tumor was present in a handful of patients. Study findings and constraints: Patients who had metastases reportedly showed TRBV and TRBJ gene usage that varied from that of patients who did not. It is unknown whether the expanded TCR clones recognize the tumor.

This clonotype was observed at least ten times. Its antigen is not known. CDR3 length equals 14 residues. Germline trimming cut 4 bases from V and 3 bases from J; bases unmatched to any gene: 4. Germline V gene lookup returns CDR1 SGHRS and CDR2 YFSETQ. There were about 6 milliliters of peripheral blood drawn at each of two time points. Using two-round multiplex PCR, the authors amplified TCR beta CDR3 from genomic DNA. First-round PCR, the initial amplification, used primers specific to each TRBV and TRBJ gene. MiXCR, run by TCRdb on the multiplex PCR reads, gives a single entry per CDR3 protein. This sample has 12,000 to 15,000 distinct CDR3 sequences; 37% occur once, and the top ten carry around two fifths.

The TCR originated in a donor aged 50 or older with non-small cell lung cancer. The source was PBMCs, collected before or after stereotactic body radiation therapy (not recorded which). The rearrangement links TRBV5-1 to TRBJ1-1, with 9 bases fitting TRBD1. Here the CDR3 DNA reads TGCGCCAGCAGCCCGACAGGGGGAGACACTGAAGCTTTCTTT. Protein: CASSPTGGDTEAFF.